The 3 T cell receptor beta chains in this list originate from one sample, sequenced in a study of blood T cell repertoires in COVID-19. The protocol was immunoSEQ multiplex PCR, while the TCRdb copy is restricted to in-frame clones and leaves out a portion. Of some 130,000 clones in the sample, approximately 78% were seen once. The sample consisted of PBMCs or T cells enriched from blood (not recorded which). The source is a woman aged 45-65 years who had recovered from COVID-19.

This clone was counted between two and nine times. The CDR3 DNA sequence: TGTGCCAGCAGTTTATCGGTACTATCTAGTAGTGGCTACACCTTC. Translated: CASSLSVLSSSGYTF. The V gene is TRBV27, the J gene TRBJ1-2; D uncertain. The germline V gene has CDR1 MNHEY and CDR2 SMNVEV (reference sequence). The CDR3 sequence is 15 residues long. V was pared by 0 bases and J by 7 bases, with 15 bases between.

The V gene is TRBV7-8, the J gene TRBJ1-1; D ambiguous. Deletions cut 2 bases from V and 1 base from J, with 17 bases between. The CDR3 consists of 17 residues. The germline V gene has CDR1 SGHVS and CDR2 FQNEAQ. This CDR3 is CASSLLDLRYGNTEAFF. The DNA of the CDR3 is TGTGCCAGCAGCTTATTGGACTTACGTTACGGGAACACTGAAGCTTTCTTT.

This clone has only a few counts. The chain employs TRBV5-1 and TRBJ2-7; the match to TRBD1 covers 7 bases. The CDR3 consists of 16 residues. The trim removed 4 bases at V and 5 bases at J, leaving 15 bases unmatched. The V gene's germline CDR1 is SGHRS and CDR2 YFSETQ. CDR3 nucleotide sequence: TGCGCCAGCAGCGAACAGTACAGGGGTCTTAGGGACGAGCAGTACTTC. Translated: CASSEQYRGLRDEQYF.